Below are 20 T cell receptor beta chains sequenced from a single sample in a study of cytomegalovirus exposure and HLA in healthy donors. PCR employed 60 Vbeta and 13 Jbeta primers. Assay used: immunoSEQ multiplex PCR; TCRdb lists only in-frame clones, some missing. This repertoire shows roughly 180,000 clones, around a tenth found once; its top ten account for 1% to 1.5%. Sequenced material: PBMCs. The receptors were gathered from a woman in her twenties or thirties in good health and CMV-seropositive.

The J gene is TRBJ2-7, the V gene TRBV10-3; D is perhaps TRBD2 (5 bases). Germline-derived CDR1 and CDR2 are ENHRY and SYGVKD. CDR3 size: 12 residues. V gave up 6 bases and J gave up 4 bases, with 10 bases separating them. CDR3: CAISPGGYEQYF. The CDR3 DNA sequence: TGTGCCATCAGCCCCGGCGGGTACGAGCAGTACTTC.

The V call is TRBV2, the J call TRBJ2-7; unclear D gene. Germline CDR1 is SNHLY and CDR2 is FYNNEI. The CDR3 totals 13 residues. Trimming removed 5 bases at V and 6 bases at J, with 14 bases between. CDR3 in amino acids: CASSPPFPLEQYF. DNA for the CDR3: TGTGCCAGCAGTCCCCCCTTCCCCCTCGAGCAGTACTTC.

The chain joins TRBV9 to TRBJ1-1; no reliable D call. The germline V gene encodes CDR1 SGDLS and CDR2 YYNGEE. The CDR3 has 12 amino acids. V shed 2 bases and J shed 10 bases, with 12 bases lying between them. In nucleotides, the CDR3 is TGTGCCAGCAGCGTGGGTGGCGGCGGAGCTTTCTTT. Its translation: CASSVGGGGAFF. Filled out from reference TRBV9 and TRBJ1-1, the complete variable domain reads DSGVTQTPKHLITATGQRVTLRCSPRSGDLSVYWYQQSLDQGLQFLIQYYNGEERAKGNILERFSAQQFPDLHSELNLSSLELGDSALYFCASSVGGGGAFFGQGTRLTVV.

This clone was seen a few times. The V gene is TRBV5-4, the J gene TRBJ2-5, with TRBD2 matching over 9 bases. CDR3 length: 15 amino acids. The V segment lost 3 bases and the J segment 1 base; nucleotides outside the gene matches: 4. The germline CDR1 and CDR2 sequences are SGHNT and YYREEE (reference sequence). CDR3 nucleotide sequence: TGTGCCAGCAGCTGGATGACTAGCGGCCAAGAGACCCAGTACTTC. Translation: CASSWMTSGQETQYF.

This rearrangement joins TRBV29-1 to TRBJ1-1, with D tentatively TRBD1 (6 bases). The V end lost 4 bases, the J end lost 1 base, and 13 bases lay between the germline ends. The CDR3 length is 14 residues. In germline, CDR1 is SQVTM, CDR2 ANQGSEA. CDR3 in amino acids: CSVGVGAWNTEAFF. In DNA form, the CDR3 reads TGCAGCGTTGGGGTGGGGGCTTGGAACACTGAAGCTTTCTTT.

CDR3 region: CASSLVKRAGGGELFF. CDR3 in DNA: TGTGCCAGCAGCTTAGTAAAGCGAGCGGGAGGCGGGGAGCTGTTTTTT. The chain couples TRBV7-2 to TRBJ2-2; 9 bases fit TRBD2. Trimming cost V 1 base and J 7 bases; bases outside gene matches: 7. The CDR3 is 16 residues long. Germline loops: CDR1 SGHTA, CDR2 FQGNSA.

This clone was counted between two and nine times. The DNA for the CDR3 is TGTGCCAGCAGTCAGTACAGGTACGAAGCTTTCTTT. Its protein is CASSQYRYEAFF. The chain employs TRBV2 and TRBJ1-1, with D tentatively TRBD1 (5 bases). The CDR3 extends over 12 amino acids. The V end lost 5 bases, the J end lost 8 bases, and 12 bases lay between the germline ends. From germline, CDR1 is SNHLY and CDR2 FYNNEI.

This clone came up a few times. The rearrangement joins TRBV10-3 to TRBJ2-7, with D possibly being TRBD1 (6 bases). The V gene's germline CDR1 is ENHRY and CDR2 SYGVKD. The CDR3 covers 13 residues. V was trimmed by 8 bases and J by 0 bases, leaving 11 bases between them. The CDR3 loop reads CAIGGGPSYEQYF. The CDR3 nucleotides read TGTGCCATCGGGGGCGGACCCTCCTACGAGCAGTACTTC.

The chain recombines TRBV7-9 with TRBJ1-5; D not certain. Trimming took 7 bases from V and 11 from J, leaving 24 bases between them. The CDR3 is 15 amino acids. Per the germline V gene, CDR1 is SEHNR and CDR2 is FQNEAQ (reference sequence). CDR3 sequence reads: CASTRPGSYYLAQHF. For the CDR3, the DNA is TGTGCCAGCACCCGCCCCGGGAGCTATTATTTAGCCCAGCATTTT.

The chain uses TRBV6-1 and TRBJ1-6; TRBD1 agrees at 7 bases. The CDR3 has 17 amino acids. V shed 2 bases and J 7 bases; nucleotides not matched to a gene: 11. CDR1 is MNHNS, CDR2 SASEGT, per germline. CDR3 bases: TGTGCCAGCAGTGAATGGGAGACAGGGCGTTCGAATTCACCCCTCCACTTT. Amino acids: CASSEWETGRSNSPLHF.

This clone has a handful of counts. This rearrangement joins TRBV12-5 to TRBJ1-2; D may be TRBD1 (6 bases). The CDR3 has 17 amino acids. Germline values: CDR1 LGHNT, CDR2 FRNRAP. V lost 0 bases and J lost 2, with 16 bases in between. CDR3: CASGLVLLGDKNYGYTF. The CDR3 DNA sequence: TGTGCTAGTGGTTTGGTATTGTTGGGGGACAAGAACTATGGCTACACCTTC.

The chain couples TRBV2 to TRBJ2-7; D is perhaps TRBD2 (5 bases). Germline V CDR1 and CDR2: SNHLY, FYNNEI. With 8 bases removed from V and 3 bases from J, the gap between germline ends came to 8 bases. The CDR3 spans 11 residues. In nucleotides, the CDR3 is TGTGCCAGCGGGAGTAGCTACGAGCAGTACTTC. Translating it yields CASGSSYEQYF.

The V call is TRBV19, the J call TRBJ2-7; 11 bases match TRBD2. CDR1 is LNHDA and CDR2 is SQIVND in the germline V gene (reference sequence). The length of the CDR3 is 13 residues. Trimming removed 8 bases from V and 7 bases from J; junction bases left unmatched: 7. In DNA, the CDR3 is TGTGCCAGTTCTATAGCGGGAGGGCGGGAGCAGTACTTC. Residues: CASSIAGGREQYF.

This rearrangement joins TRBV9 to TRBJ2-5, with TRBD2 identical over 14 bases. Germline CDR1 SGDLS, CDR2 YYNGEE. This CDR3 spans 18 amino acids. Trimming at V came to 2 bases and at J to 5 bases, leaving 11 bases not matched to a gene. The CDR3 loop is CASSVGLAGVLARETQYF. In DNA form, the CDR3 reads TGTGCCAGCAGCGTGGGACTAGCGGGAGTATTAGCTCGGGAGACCCAGTACTTC.

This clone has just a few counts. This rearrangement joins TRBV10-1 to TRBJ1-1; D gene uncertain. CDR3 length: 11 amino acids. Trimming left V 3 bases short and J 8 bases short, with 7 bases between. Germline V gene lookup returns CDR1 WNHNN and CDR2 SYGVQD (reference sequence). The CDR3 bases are TGCGCCAGCAGTGAAGGAGGGGAAGCTTTCTTT. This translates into CASSEGGEAFF.

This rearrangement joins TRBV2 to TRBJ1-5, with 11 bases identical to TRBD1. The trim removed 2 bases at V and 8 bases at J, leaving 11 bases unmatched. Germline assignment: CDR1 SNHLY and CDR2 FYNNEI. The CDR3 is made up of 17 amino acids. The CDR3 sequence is CASSELGGTGGSKPQHF. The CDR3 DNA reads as TGTGCCAGCAGTGAACTTGGGGGGACAGGGGGTAGTAAGCCCCAGCATTTT.

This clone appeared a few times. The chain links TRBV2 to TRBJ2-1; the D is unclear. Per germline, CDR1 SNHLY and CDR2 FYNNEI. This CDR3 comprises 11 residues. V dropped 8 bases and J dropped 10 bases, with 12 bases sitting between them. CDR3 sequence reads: CASVDMQEQFF. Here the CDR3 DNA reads TGTGCCAGCGTTGACATGCAAGAGCAGTTCTTC.

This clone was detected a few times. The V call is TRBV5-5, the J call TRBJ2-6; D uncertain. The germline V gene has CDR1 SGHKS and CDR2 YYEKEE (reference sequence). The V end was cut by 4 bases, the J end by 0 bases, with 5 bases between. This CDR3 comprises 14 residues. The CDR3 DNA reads TGTGCCAGCAGCCCCTACTCTGGGGCCAACGTCCTGACTTTC. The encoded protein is CASSPYSGANVLTF.

The CDR3 loop is CASSNQANEQYF. CDR3 DNA: TGTGCCAGTAGCAATCAGGCCAACGAGCAGTACTTC. J is TRBJ2-7 and V is TRBV19; no definite D call. V lost 6 bases and J 5 bases, leaving 11 bases between the germline ends. CDR3 length: 12 residues. Germline CDR1 reads LNHDA; CDR2 reads SQIVND (reference sequence).

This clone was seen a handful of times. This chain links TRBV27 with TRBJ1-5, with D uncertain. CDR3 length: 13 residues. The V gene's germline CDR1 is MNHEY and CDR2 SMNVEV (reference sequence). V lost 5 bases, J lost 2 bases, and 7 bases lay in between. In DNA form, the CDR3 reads TGTGCCAGCAGTCGGGGAGGCAATCAGCCCCAGCATTTT. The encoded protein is CASSRGGNQPQHF.